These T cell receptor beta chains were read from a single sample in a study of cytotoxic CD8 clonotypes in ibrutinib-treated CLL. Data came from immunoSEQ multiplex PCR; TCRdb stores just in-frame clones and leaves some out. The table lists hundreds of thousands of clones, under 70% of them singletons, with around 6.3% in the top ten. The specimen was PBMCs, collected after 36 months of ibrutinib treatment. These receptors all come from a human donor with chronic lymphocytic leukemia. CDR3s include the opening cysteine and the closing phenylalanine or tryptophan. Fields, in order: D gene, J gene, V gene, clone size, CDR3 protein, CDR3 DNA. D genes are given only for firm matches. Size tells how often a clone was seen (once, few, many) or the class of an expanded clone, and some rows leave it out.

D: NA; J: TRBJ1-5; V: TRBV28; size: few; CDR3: CASSHLNQPQHF; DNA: TGTGCCAGCAGCCACCTTAATCAGCCCCAGCATTTT
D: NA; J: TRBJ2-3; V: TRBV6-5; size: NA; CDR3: CASSSRGGTTDTQYF; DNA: TGTGCCAGCAGCTCAAGAGGGGGGACCACAGATACGCAGTATTTT
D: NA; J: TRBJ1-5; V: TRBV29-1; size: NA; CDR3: CSVEFRVRGPQHF; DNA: TGCAGCGTTGAATTTCGGGTAAGAGGGCCCCAGCATTTT
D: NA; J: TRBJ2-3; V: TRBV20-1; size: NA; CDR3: CSARPDTQYF; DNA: TGCAGTGCTAGGCCAGATACGCAGTATTTT
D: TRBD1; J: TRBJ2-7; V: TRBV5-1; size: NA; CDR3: CASSLAGGSYEQYF; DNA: TGCGCCAGCAGCTTAGCAGGGGGCTCCTACGAGCAGTACTTC
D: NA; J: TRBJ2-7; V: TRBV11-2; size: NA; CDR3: CASSLVDSSYEQYF; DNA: TGTGCCAGCAGCTTAGTGGACAGTTCCTACGAGCAGTACTTC
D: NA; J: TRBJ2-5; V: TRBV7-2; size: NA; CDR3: CASSLAKGPLQETQYF; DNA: TGTGCCAGCAGCTTAGCGAAGGGGCCTTTACAAGAGACCCAGTACTTC
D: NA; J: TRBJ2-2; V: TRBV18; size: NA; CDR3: CASSPVILDLRTLPGELFF; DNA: TGTGCCAGCTCACCGGTCATTCTCGACCTACGAACACTTCCCGGGGAGCTGTTTTTT
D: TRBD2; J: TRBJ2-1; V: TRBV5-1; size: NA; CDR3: CASSLGLAGAMGEQFF; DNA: TGCGCCAGCAGCTTGGGGCTAGCGGGAGCCATGGGTGAGCAGTTCTTC
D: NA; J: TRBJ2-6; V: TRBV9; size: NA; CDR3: CASSVVPRRQALSGANVLTF; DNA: TGTGCCAGCAGCGTAGTCCCCCGCCGACAGGCCCTCTCTGGGGCCAACGTCCTGACTTTC
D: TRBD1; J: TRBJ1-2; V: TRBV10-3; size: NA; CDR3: CAITGTGDGYTF; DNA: TGTGCCATCACCGGGACAGGGGATGGCTACACCTTC
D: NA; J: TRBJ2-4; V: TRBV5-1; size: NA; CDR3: CASSLAERAAKNIQYF; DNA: TGCGCCAGCAGCTTGGCCGAGAGGGCAGCCAAAAACATTCAGTACTTC
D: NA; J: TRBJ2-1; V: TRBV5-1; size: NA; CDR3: CASSPLAPIYNEQFF; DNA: TGCGCCAGCAGTCCCCTAGCGCCGATTTACAATGAGCAGTTCTTC
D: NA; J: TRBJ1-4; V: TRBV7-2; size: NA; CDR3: CASSHYEKLFF; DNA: TGTGCCAGCAGCCATTATGAAAAACTGTTTTTT
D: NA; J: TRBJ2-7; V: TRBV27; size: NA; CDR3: CASSDQVSYEQYF; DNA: TGTGCCAGCAGTGACCAGGTGTCCTACGAGCAGTACTTC
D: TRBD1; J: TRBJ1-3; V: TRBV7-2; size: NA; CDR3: CASSRQGWDTIYF; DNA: TGTGCCAGCAGCCGACAGGGTTGGGACACCATATATTTT
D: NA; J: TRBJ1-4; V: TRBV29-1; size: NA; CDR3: CSVEDLVAGREKLFF; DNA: TGCAGCGTTGAAGATCTTGTGGCAGGGAGGGAAAAACTGTTTTTT
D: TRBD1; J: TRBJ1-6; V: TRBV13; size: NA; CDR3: CASSPGTGGAQNSPLHF; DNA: TGTGCCAGCAGCCCAGGGACAGGGGGCGCGCAAAATTCACCCCTCCACTTT
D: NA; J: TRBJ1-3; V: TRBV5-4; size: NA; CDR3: CASSKPGNTIYF; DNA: TGTGCCAGCAGCAAGCCAGGAAACACCATATATTTT
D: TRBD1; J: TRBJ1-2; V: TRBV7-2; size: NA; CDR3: CASSQRTGLGYTF; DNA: TGTGCCAGCAGCCAAAGGACAGGGCTTGGCTACACCTTC
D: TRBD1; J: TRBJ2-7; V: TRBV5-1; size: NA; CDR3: CASSLVGQGYREQYF; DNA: TGCGCCAGCAGCTTGGTGGGACAGGGATATCGCGAGCAGTACTTC
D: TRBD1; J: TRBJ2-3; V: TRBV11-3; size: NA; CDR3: CASSLDGQGTDTQYF; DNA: TGTGCCAGCAGCTTAGATGGACAGGGCACAGATACGCAGTATTTT
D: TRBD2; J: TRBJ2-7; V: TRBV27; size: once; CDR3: CASSFTSGTSEQYF; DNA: TGTGCCAGCAGTTTCACTAGCGGGACTTCCGAGCAGTACTTC
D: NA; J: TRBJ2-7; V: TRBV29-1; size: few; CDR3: CSVETTVPYEQYF; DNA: TGCAGCGTTGAAACGACCGTACCCTACGAGCAGTACTTC
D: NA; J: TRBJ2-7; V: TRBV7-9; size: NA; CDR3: CASSRTWGLDSYEQYF; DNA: TGTGCCAGCAGCCGGACGTGGGGACTGGATTCCTACGAGCAGTACTTC
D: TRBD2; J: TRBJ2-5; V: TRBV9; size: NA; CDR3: CASSVLSGGQETQYF; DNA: TGTGCCAGCAGCGTATTGAGCGGGGGCCAAGAGACCCAGTACTTC
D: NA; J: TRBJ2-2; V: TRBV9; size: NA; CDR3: CASSVGGTPYTGELFF; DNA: TGTGCCAGCAGCGTAGGGGGGACTCCTTACACCGGGGAGCTGTTTTTT
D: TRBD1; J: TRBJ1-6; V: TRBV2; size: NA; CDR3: CASRAPGTVNSPLHF; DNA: TGTGCCAGCAGGGCTCCCGGGACAGTTAATTCACCCCTCCACTTT
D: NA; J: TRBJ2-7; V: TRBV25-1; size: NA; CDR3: CASSPGGTAGVAYEQYF; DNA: TGTGCCAGCAGTCCAGGGGGTACTGCGGGAGTTGCCTACGAGCAGTACTTC
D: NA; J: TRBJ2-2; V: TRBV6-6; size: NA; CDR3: CASSRMGNTGELFF; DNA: TGTGCCAGCAGCCGGATGGGGAACACCGGGGAGCTGTTTTTT
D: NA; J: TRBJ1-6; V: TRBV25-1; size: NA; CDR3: CARGTRDISSYNSPLHF; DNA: TGTGCCAGAGGAACGCGGGACATTAGCTCCTATAATTCACCCCTCCACTTT
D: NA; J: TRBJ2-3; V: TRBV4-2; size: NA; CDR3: CASSQVVSDTQYF; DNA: TGTGCCAGCAGCCAAGTCGTTAGCGATACGCAGTATTTT
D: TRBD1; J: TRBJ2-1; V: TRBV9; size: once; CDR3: CASSASGTGTFNEQFF; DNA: TGTGCCAGCAGCGCCTCCGGGACAGGGACCTTCAATGAGCAGTTCTTC
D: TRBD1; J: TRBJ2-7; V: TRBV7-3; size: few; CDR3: CASSFGTGGSISSSYEQYF; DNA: TGTGCCAGCAGCTTCGGGACAGGGGGTTCAATCTCGAGCTCCTACGAGCAGTACTTC
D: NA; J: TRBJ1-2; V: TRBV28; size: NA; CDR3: CATTTGRLGYGYTF; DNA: TGTGCCACCACGACGGGGCGGCTGGGCTATGGCTACACCTTC
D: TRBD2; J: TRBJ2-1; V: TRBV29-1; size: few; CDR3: CSVVPSGRAYNEQFF; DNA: TGCAGCGTTGTGCCTAGCGGGAGGGCCTACAATGAGCAGTTCTTC
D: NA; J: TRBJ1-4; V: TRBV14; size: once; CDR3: CASSPGHLNEKLFF; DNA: TGTGCCAGCAGCCCGGGACACCTAAATGAAAAACTGTTTTTT
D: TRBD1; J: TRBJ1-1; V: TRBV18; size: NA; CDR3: CASSPHRRQGNYTEAFF; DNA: TGTGCCAGCTCACCACACCGAAGACAGGGGAATTACACTGAAGCTTTCTTT
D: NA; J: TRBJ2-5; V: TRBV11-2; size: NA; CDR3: CASSLETPLFQETQYF; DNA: TGTGCCAGCAGCTTAGAGACTCCTCTTTTTCAAGAGACCCAGTACTTC
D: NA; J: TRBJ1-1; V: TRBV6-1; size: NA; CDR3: CATRRGALGNTEAFF; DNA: TGTGCCACCAGAAGGGGGGCGCTGGGGAACACTGAAGCTTTCTTT
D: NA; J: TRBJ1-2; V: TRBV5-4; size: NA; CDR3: CASSRTNYGYTF; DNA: TGTGCCAGCAGCCGCACCAACTATGGCTACACCTTC
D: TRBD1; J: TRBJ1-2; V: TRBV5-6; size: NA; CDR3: CASKWQGADYGYTF; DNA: TGTGCCAGTAAGTGGCAGGGGGCTGATTATGGCTACACCTTC
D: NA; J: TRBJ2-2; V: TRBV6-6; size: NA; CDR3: CASSHRDFPGELFF; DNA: TGTGCCAGCAGTCACCGGGACTTCCCCGGGGAGCTGTTTTTT
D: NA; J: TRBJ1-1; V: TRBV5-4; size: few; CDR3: CASSLGRDTEAFF; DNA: TGTGCCAGCAGCTTGGGCAGGGATACTGAAGCTTTCTTT
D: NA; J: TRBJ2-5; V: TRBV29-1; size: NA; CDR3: CSVPTGQGLETQYF; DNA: TGCAGCGTCCCCACGGGGCAAGGGTTAGAGACCCAGTACTTC
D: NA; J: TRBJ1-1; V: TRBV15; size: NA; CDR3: CATSRDTVTEAFF; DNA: TGTGCCACCAGCAGAGACACGGTCACTGAAGCTTTCTTT
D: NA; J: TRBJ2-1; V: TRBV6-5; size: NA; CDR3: CASSPVSWSYNEQFF; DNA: TGTGCCAGCAGCCCCGTCAGTTGGTCCTACAATGAGCAGTTCTTC
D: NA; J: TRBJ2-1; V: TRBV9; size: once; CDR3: CASSVGGGPTIEQFF; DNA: TGTGCCAGCAGCGTAGGCGGCGGGCCAACGATTGAGCAGTTCTTC
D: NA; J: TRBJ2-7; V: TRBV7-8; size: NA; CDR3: CASSFKRRPVTYEQYF; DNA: TGTGCCAGCAGCTTCAAACGACGGCCAGTCACCTACGAGCAGTACTTC
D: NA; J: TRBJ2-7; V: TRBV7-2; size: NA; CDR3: CATSVAAEDEQYF; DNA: TGTGCCACCTCGGTAGCGGCAGAGGACGAGCAGTACTTC
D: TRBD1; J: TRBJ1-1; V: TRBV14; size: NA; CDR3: CASSQDGGQGTEAFF; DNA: TGTGCCAGCAGCCAAGATGGGGGACAGGGCACTGAAGCTTTCTTT
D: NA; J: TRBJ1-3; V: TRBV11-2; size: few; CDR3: CASSPTLQNSGNTIYF; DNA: TGTGCCAGCAGCCCCACGCTACAGAACTCTGGAAACACCATATATTTT
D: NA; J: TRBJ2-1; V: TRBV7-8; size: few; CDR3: CASSLVRGAQFF; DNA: TGTGCCAGCAGCTTAGTACGGGGGGCACAGTTCTTC
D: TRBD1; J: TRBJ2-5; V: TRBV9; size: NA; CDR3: CASSSRDRAAETQYF; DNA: TGTGCCAGCAGCAGCCGGGACAGGGCGGCGGAGACCCAGTACTTC
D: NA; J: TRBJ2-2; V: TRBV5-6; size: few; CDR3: CASSTFLAGELFF; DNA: TGTGCCAGCAGCACCTTCCTCGCCGGGGAGCTGTTTTTT
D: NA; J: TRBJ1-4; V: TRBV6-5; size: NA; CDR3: CASSYSRVEKLFF; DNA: TGTGCCAGCAGTTACTCGAGGGTTGAAAAACTGTTTTTT
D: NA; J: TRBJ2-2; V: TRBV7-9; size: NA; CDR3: CASSLRGQDTGELFF; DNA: TGTGCCAGCAGCTTACGTGGCCAGGACACCGGGGAGCTGTTTTTT
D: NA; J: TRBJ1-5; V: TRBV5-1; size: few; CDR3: CASSLGTSESQPQHF; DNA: TGCGCCAGCAGCTTGGGTACCAGCGAATCTCAGCCCCAGCATTTT
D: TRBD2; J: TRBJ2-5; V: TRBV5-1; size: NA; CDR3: CASSLVVAGAQETQYF; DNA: TGCGCCAGCAGCTTGGTAGTAGCGGGGGCCCAAGAGACCCAGTACTTC